This T cell receptor (beta chain) was identified in a study of blood T cell repertoires in COVID-19. About the study: The study drew acute and convalescent COVID-19 samples from the United States, Italy and Spain. Sources were T cells, B-cell-depleted T cells, or PBMCs; the material itself was cDNA or gDNA.

Authors' analysis steps: How many nucleated cells were present was estimated from reference gene primer amplification. Assay: immunoSEQ multiplex PCR; the TCRdb copy retains only in-frame clones and omits some. V and J calls and clone size are given by that table; D and trimming were obtained from the DNA. The repertoire includes hundreds of thousands of clones, about nine tenths of them detected once, and over 9% sits in the top ten. This clone has a handful of counts. Trimming stripped 3 bases from V and 8 bases from J, with 5 bases between. Germline assignment: CDR1 SNHLY and CDR2 FYNNEI. The CDR3 has 11 amino acids.

The TCR comes from a woman aged 25 to 39 with COVID-19, enrolled during active disease. Sequencing was performed on peripheral blood. The chain has TRBV2 and TRBJ2-1, with D unclear. CDR3 sequence (DNA): TGTGCCAGCAGTGATATTGATGAGCAGTTCTTC. Amino acids: CASSDIDEQFF.